Each of the 8 T cell receptor beta chains below was sequenced from the same sample in a study of T cells in Graves' hyperthyroidism and ophthalmopathy. TCR beta CDR3 regions were amplified from RNA transcripts. The study used the HTBI primer set for a first-round RT-PCR of the TCR CDR3. Using its own MiXCR run on the multiplex PCR reads, TCRdb lists one record per CDR3 protein. The sample records about 640,000 distinct CDR3 sequences, less than 25% being singletons. Sequenced sample: blood. These receptors were obtained from a man aged 30 to 45 with Graves' ophthalmopathy.

This clonotype was seen only a few times. The chain recombines TRBV6-1 with TRBJ1-1, with 11 bases identical to TRBD1. The CDR3 is made up of 15 amino acids. J gave up 5 bases and V 6 bases, and 8 bases lay outside the gene matches. Germline lookup yields CDR1 MNHNS and CDR2 SASEGT. This CDR3 reads CASRTGQGAPTEAFF. For the CDR3, the DNA is TGTGCCAGCAGAACCGGACAGGGGGCGCCTACTGAAGCTTTCTTT.

The chain couples TRBV14 to TRBJ1-2; D uncertain. The CDR3 runs 16 residues. CDR1 is SGHDN and CDR2 is FVKESK in the germline V gene. V was pared by 3 bases and J by 4 bases, with 18 bases between. The CDR3 DNA follows: TGTGCCAGCAGCCATGGAAGCCCGAGTCTGGGCTATGGCTACACCTTC. This codes for CASSHGSPSLGYGYTF.

This clonotype was counted many times. The V call is TRBV7-9, the J call TRBJ2-5; 8 bases fit TRBD1. The CDR3 is made up of 16 amino acids. With 3 bases clipped from V and 4 bases from J, the junction kept 10 bases outside the gene matches. Germline lookup yields CDR1 SEHNR and CDR2 FQNEAQ (reference sequence). The CDR3 spells CASSLDAGGSLETQYF. CDR3 DNA sequence: TGTGCCAGCAGCTTGGATGCAGGGGGCAGTTTAGAGACCCAGTACTTC.

This clonotype was seen ten or more times. The chain combines TRBV3-1 with TRBJ2-3; D is undetermined. This CDR3 comprises 14 residues. The germline V gene has CDR1 LGHDT and CDR2 YNNKEL (reference sequence). Trimming shortened V by 0 bases and J by 3 bases, and 7 bases separated the two germline ends. The CDR3 is CASSQEGATDTQYF. CDR3 DNA: TGTGCCAGCAGCCAAGAAGGTGCGACAGATACGCAGTATTTT.

This chain uses TRBV5-1 with TRBJ2-3, with D perhaps given as TRBD1 or TRBD2 (5 bases each). The CDR3 has 14 amino acids. CDR1 SGHRS and CDR2 YFSETQ come from the germline V gene. V dropped 4 bases and J dropped 4 bases, with 13 bases sitting between them. The CDR3 bases are TGCGCCAGCAGCCGAGGGACGGATCCAGATACGCAGTATTTT. Translated: CASSRGTDPDTQYF.

This clonotype was counted only a few times. The CDR3 DNA is TGTGCCAGCTCACCAGATGGACTAGCGGGAGGGCCTAGAGAGACCCAGTACTTC. Translated, it gives CASSPDGLAGGPRETQYF. The chain couples TRBV18 to TRBJ2-5; 15 nucleotides line up with TRBD2. The CDR3 is 18 residues long. Per the germline V gene, CDR1 is KGHSH and CDR2 is LQKENI. The V segment lost 2 bases and the J segment 4 bases; nucleotides outside the gene matches: 8.

This clonotype was counted many times. CDR3 sequence: CASSLVVAEETQYF. The CDR3 nucleotides are TGTGCCAGCAGCTTAGTGGTAGCGGAAGAGACCCAGTACTTC. The chain links TRBV11-2 to TRBJ2-5; D is possibly TRBD2 (6 bases). V lost 1 base and J lost 3, with 9 bases in between. The CDR3 is 14 amino acids. Germline lookup yields CDR1 SGHAT and CDR2 FQNNGV.

This clonotype turned up a few times. The chain joins TRBV29-1 to TRBJ1-1, with TRBD1 identical over 8 bases. The V and J ends lost 2 bases and 4 bases, in that order; junction bases with no gene match: 0. Germline V gene lookup returns CDR1 SQVTM and CDR2 ANQGSEA. This CDR3 has 12 residues. The CDR3 loop reads CSVETGGTEAFF. CDR3 sequence (DNA): TGCAGCGTTGAAACAGGGGGCACTGAAGCTTTCTTT.